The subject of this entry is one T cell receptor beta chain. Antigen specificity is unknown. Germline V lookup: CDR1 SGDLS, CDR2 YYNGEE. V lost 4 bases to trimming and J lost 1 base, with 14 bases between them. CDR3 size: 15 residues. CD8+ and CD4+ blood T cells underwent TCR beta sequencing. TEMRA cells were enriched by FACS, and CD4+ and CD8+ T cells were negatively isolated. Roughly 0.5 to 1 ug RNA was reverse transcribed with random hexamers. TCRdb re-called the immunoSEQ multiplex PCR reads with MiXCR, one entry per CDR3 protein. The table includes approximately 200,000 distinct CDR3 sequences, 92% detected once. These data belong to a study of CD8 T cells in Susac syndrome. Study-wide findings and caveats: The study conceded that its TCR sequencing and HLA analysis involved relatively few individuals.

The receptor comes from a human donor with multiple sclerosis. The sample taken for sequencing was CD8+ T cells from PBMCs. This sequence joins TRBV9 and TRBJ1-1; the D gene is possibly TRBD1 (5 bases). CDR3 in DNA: TGTGCCAGCAGCCCGCGGGGCGTTTCGAACACTGAAGCTTTCTTT. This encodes CASSPRGVSNTEAFF. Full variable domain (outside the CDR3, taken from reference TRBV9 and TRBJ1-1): DSGVTQTPKHLITATGQRVTLRCSPRSGDLSVYWYQQSLDQGLQFLIQYYNGEERAKGNILERFSAQQFPDLHSELNLSSLELGDSALYFCASSPRGVSNTEAFFGQGTRLTVV.